Listed here are 20 T cell receptor beta chains from one sample, sequenced in a study of T cells after yellow fever vaccination. TCRdb independently ran MiXCR on the 5' RACE reads; one entry per CDR3 protein. Here the sample spans approximately 110,000 distinct CDR3 sequences, 8.4% being singletons. The sample was CD8+ T cells sorted from PBMCs, taken 45 days after the yellow fever booster vaccination. These TCRs come from a man aged 30 to 39 who received the YFV17D yellow fever vaccine.

This clonotype has a count of ten or more. This chain connects TRBV7-6 to TRBJ2-1; TRBD1 is a possible D gene (5 bases). Germline values: CDR1 SGHVS, CDR2 FNYEAQ. Trimming removed 2 bases at V and 9 bases at J, with 20 bases between. The CDR3 runs 16 residues. CDR3 amino acids: CASSLSAGPRFTEQFF. The CDR3 coding sequence is TGTGCCAGCAGCTTATCTGCAGGGCCCCGTTTCACTGAGCAGTTCTTC.

This clonotype was found many times. V gene TRBV6-1 combines with J gene TRBJ2-1; 10 bases agree with TRBD2. Germline CDR1 reads MNHNS; CDR2 reads SASEGT. The ends lost 6 bases at V and 12 bases at J; junction bases unmatched: 17. The CDR3 is made up of 16 amino acids. The CDR3 nucleotides are TGTGCCAGCAGGGAGATAGGACTAGCGGACGAGCGAGGGCAGTTCTTC. Translated: CASREIGLADERGQFF.

This clonotype turned up a few times. The chain recombines TRBV29-1 with TRBJ1-2, with D unclear. V lost 5 bases and J lost 6, with 13 bases in between. The CDR3 loop spans 12 amino acids. CDR1 SQVTM and CDR2 ANQGSEA come from the germline V gene. CDR3 protein: CSVPARHDGYTF. As DNA, the CDR3 is TGCAGCGTTCCAGCCCGACATGATGGCTACACCTTC.

This clonotype was seen many times. V is TRBV25-1 and J is TRBJ1-2; the D is unclear. CDR3 length equals 15 residues. V shed 4 bases and J shed 0 bases, with 12 bases lying between them. Germline V CDR1 and CDR2: MGHDK, SYGVNS. The CDR3 protein is CASSGSERPNYGYTF. The CDR3 DNA reads as TGTGCCAGCAGTGGCTCGGAGCGGCCTAACTATGGCTACACCTTC.

In this sample, this clonotype turned up many times. The J gene is TRBJ2-5, the V gene TRBV29-1; D not resolved. V shed 3 bases and J shed 5 bases, with 22 bases lying between them. The CDR3 covers 16 residues. From germline, CDR1 is SQVTM and CDR2 ANQGSEA. The CDR3 nucleotides are TGCAGCGTTGAGGCGTTGTGGCCGGAGTCGTGGGAGACCCAGTACTTC. As protein: CSVEALWPESWETQYF.

In this sample, this clonotype turned up a few times. The chain recombines TRBV4-2 with TRBJ2-2, with 7 bases that match TRBD2. Germline CDR1 reads LGHNA; CDR2 reads YNFKEQ. V was clipped by 4 bases and J by 2 bases; unmatched bases: 16. The CDR3 covers 19 residues. The CDR3 DNA is TGTGCCAGCAGCCTTACCCCCGGGACTACGACCCTTAACACCGGGGAGCTGTTTTTT. Its translation: CASSLTPGTTTLNTGELFF.

This clonotype occurred many times. The chain carries TRBV5-5 and TRBJ2-1; a weak D match, TRBD1 (7 bases). From germline, CDR1 is SGHKS and CDR2 YYEKEE (reference sequence). The V gene lost 7 bases and the J gene lost 5 bases, with 13 bases spanning the gap. There are 13 residues in the CDR3. The CDR3 DNA sequence: TGTGCCAGCGTAACAGGGGAGGACAATGAGCAGTTCTTC. This encodes CASVTGEDNEQFF.

This chain connects TRBV4-3 to TRBJ2-1, with a weak D call TRBD2 (6 bases). Trimming took 0 bases from V and 4 from J, leaving 16 bases between them. CDR1 LGHNA and CDR2 YSLEER come from the germline V gene. The CDR3 consists of 17 residues. The CDR3, as DNA: TGCGCCAGCAGCCAAGAAAAGTTTGGCGGGATTTACAATGAGCAGTTCTTC. This encodes CASSQEKFGGIYNEQFF.

As concerns this clonotype: A much larger clone differs by one base, so this may be a read error. CDR3 loop: CASSPPQGTKTEAFF. CDR3 sequence (DNA): TGTGCCAGCAGCCCGCCCCAGGGAACGAAGACTGAAGCTTTCTTT. This chain joins TRBV5-4 and TRBJ1-1; perhaps TRBD1 as D (5 bases). The CDR3 is made up of 15 amino acids. V was trimmed by 4 bases and J by 5 bases, leaving 18 bases between them. In germline, CDR1 is SGHNT, CDR2 YYREEE (reference sequence).

This clonotype has at least ten counts. V and J are TRBV15 and TRBJ2-1; 9 bases are shared with TRBD2. CDR3 size: 13 residues. Trimming at V came to 4 bases and at J to 7 bases, leaving 2 bases not matched to a gene. Looked up from germline, CDR1 is LNHNV and CDR2 is YYDKDF (reference sequence). The CDR3 coding sequence is TGTGCCACCAGCACTAGCGGGGATAATGAGCAGTTCTTC. Its translation: CATSTSGDNEQFF.

Many counts were recorded for this clonotype. V gene TRBV7-2 combines with J gene TRBJ2-3; 9 nucleotides align to TRBD2. The CDR3 runs 17 residues. Germline CDR1 reads SGHTA; CDR2 reads FQGNSA. V lost 5 bases, J lost 4 bases, and 13 bases stayed unmatched. The CDR3 spells CASSPREGGRGADTQYF. DNA of the CDR3: TGTGCCAGCAGCCCGCGCGAAGGCGGGAGGGGGGCAGATACGCAGTATTTT. Supplemented by reference TRBV7-2 and TRBJ2-3, the full variable domain reads GAGVSQSPSNKVTEKGKDVELRCDPISGHTALYWYRQSLGQGLEFLIYFQGNSAPDKSGLPSDRFSAERTGGSVSTLTIQRTQQEDSAVYLCASSPREGGRGADTQYFGPGTRLTVL.

This clonotype was counted a few times. V gene TRBV20-1 combines with J gene TRBJ2-3; TRBD2 aligns across 7 bases. The V gene's germline CDR1 is DFQATT and CDR2 SNEGSKA (reference sequence). This CDR3 contains 13 residues. The CDR3: CSGEGTSTDTQYF. CDR3 coding DNA: TGCAGCGGGGAGGGCACTAGCACAGATACGCAGTATTTT.

At least ten counts were recorded for this clonotype. The CDR3 DNA sequence: TGTGCCAGCAGCCAAAACAGGGGAGGTAGCAATCAGCCCCAGCATTTT. Encoded protein: CASSQNRGGSNQPQHF. The V gene is TRBV4-2, the J gene TRBJ1-5, with 7 bases identical to TRBD1. After removal of 2 bases from V and 0 bases from J, the junction contained 4 bases not matched to a gene. The germline V gene has CDR1 LGHNA and CDR2 YNFKEQ. The CDR3 loop spans 16 amino acids.

This clonotype was seen many times. The gene calls are TRBV6-5 and TRBJ2-7; D remains ambiguous. Germline V gene lookup returns CDR1 MNHEY and CDR2 SVGAGI. Trimming cost V 3 bases and J 3 bases, with 24 bases left between them. The CDR3 spans 18 residues. The CDR3 DNA reads as TGTGCCAGCAGTTATGTAGTGGGATCATCCACCGAAGGCTACGAGCAGTACTTC. It translates to CASSYVVGSSTEGYEQYF.

This clonotype showed up many times. The chain recombines TRBV6-5 with TRBJ2-1; D unclear. The V end was cut by 6 bases, the J end by 2 bases, with 11 bases between. Germline V lookup: CDR1 MNHEY, CDR2 SVGAGI. CDR3 length equals 14 residues. The CDR3: CASSFYETYNEQFF. Written as DNA, the CDR3 is TGTGCCAGCAGCTTCTACGAGACCTACAATGAGCAGTTCTTC.

This clonotype was detected only a few times. The rearrangement links TRBV5-1 to TRBJ2-2; D gene ambiguous. This CDR3 is 12 amino acids long. Germline CDR1 is SGHRS and CDR2 is YFSETQ. V was clipped by 8 bases and J by 7 bases, with 12 bases between them. The CDR3 DNA sequence: TGCGCCAGTATTGGAAGGCTCGGGGAGCTGTTTTTT. It yields the protein CASIGRLGELFF.

This clonotype was recorded at least ten times. The V gene is TRBV10-3, the J gene TRBJ1-5, with D hard to call. The CDR3 is 11 residues long. Between the trimmed V and J ends, which lost 10 bases and 9 bases, there was a span of 13 bases. CDR1 and CDR2 from the germline V gene are ENHRY and SYGVKD. CDR3 region: CAKNSPRPQHF. In DNA, the CDR3 is TGTGCCAAAAATTCGCCGAGGCCCCAGCATTTT.

This clonotype was seen many times. This chain links TRBV6-6 with TRBJ2-7; no definite D call. The V gene lost 9 bases and the J gene lost 6 bases, with 12 bases spanning the gap. The germline V gene has CDR1 MNHNY and CDR2 SVGAGI (reference sequence). There are 11 residues in the CDR3. The CDR3, as DNA: TGTGCCAGTTTAAAGGGTTTCGAGCAGTACTTC. Protein: CASLKGFEQYF.

The CDR3: CASSLDSGSLSYEQYF. CDR3 DNA: TGTGCCAGCAGCTTGGATAGCGGGAGTCTCTCCTACGAGCAGTACTTC. The chain links TRBV5-5 to TRBJ2-7; 9 positions agree with TRBD2. This CDR3 contains 16 residues. Germline CDR1 reads SGHKS; CDR2 reads YYEKEE (reference sequence). J was trimmed by 0 bases and V by 0 bases; bases with no gene match: 4.

At least ten counts were recorded for this clonotype. V usage is TRBV12-3 or TRBV12-4 and J usage is TRBJ1-5; D ambiguous. This CDR3 spans 13 amino acids. V lost 6 bases and J 5 bases, leaving 11 bases between the germline ends. The CDR3 is CASSPVDDQPQHF. The CDR3 DNA is TGTGCCAGCAGCCCGGTGGACGATCAGCCCCAGCATTTT.